This entry concerns a single T cell receptor (beta chain). The data belong to a study of cytomegalovirus exposure and HLA in healthy donors. The PCR contained 60 Vbeta and 13 Jbeta primers. Produced via immunoSEQ multiplex PCR; TCRdb's table is partial and in-frame only. The sample holds about 190,000 clones, over 70% seen once. The receptor comes from a man aged 35-49 years in good health and CMV-seropositive. Specimen: PBMCs.

CDR3 nucleotides: TGTGCCAGCACGGGACAGGCACTCGAGCAGTACTTC. Protein product: CASTGQALEQYF. This rearrangement joins TRBV6-5 to TRBJ2-7, with TRBD1 identical over 8 bases. Losses at the gene ends were 7 bases for V and 6 bases for J; bases not matched to a gene: 5. Germline lookup yields CDR1 MNHEY and CDR2 SVGAGI. There are 12 residues in the CDR3.